One sample yielded the 25 T cell receptor beta chains listed below, sequenced in a study of cytomegalovirus exposure and HLA in healthy donors. PCR employed 60 Vbeta and 13 Jbeta primers. Clones were sequenced by immunoSEQ multiplex PCR, and TCRdb holds only the in-frame ones, with some missing. Found here are tens of thousands of clones; the top ten clones hold more than 1.5%. The sequenced material came from PBMCs. These receptors were collected from a woman aged 25-40 years in good health and CMV-seronegative.

The V and J genes are TRBV5-1 and TRBJ1-6, with D unclear. This CDR3 spans 17 amino acids. Germline V lookup: CDR1 SGHRS, CDR2 YFSETQ. V lost 6 bases and J 0 bases, leaving 16 bases between the germline ends. The CDR3 protein is CASIDKEESSYNSPLHF. CDR3 bases: TGCGCCAGCATCGACAAGGAGGAGAGCTCCTATAATTCACCCCTCCACTTT.

The V and J genes are TRBV5-1 and TRBJ1-2, with a possible D match to TRBD1 (6 bases). CDR3 size: 15 residues. Trimming took off 0 bases at V and 2 bases at J, with 11 bases between the two ends. The germline V gene has CDR1 SGHRS and CDR2 YFSETQ. The CDR3 sequence: CASSLGTVPNYGYTF. CDR3 DNA: TGCGCCAGCAGCTTGGGGACAGTTCCGAACTATGGCTACACCTTC.

The chain uses TRBV5-4 and TRBJ2-7; 8 positions agree with TRBD1. CDR1 and CDR2 (germline): SGHNT, YYREEE (reference sequence). Trimming took 4 bases from V and 0 from J; bases not matched to a gene: 9. The CDR3 consists of 16 residues. CDR3 coding DNA: TGTGCCAGCAGCCCCGCTAGGACAGGGAGCTCCTACGAGCAGTACTTC. As protein: CASSPARTGSSYEQYF.

The chain links TRBV13 to TRBJ2-5; a possible D gene is TRBD2 (5 bases). The CDR3 covers 14 residues. CDR1 and CDR2 from the germline V gene are PRHDT and FYEKMQ (reference sequence). The V and J ends lost 1 base and 4 bases respectively, with 10 bases between them. The CDR3 DNA reads as TGTGCCAGCAGCTTAGCCCGGGGTGGAGAGACCCAGTACTTC. Its translation: CASSLARGGETQYF.

V is TRBV9 and J is TRBJ2-5; D perhaps matches TRBD2 (5 bases). This CDR3 is 15 amino acids long. Trimming took off 1 base at V and 5 bases at J, with 15 bases between the two ends. CDR1 is SGDLS and CDR2 is YYNGEE in the germline V gene. The DNA for the CDR3 is TGTGCCAGCAGCGTAAGTCGCGGAGGCGGGGAGACCCAGTACTTC. Its protein product is CASSVSRGGGETQYF.

The chain is built from TRBV4-1 and TRBJ2-1, with D maybe TRBD2 (6 bases). Deletions cut 0 bases from V and 8 bases from J, with 20 bases between. CDR1 and CDR2 from the germline V gene are MGHRA and YSYEKL. This CDR3 has 17 amino acids. The CDR3 here is CASSQDVTRGPLDEQFF. The DNA for the CDR3 is TGCGCCAGCAGCCAAGACGTGACTAGAGGGCCGCTCGATGAGCAGTTCTTC.

This chain uses TRBV4-1 with TRBJ2-4; D is unresolved. V was clipped by 0 bases and J by 0 bases, with 3 bases between them. The CDR3 has 14 residues. Germline-derived CDR1 and CDR2 are MGHRA and YSYEKL. CDR3 nucleotide sequence: TGCGCCAGCAGCCAAGATATAGCCAAAAACATTCAGTACTTC. Translation: CASSQDIAKNIQYF.

The V call is TRBV18, the J call TRBJ1-2; no clear D gene. There are 13 residues in the CDR3. Looked up from germline, CDR1 is KGHSH and CDR2 is LQKENI. V was pared by 2 bases and J by 6 bases, with 10 bases between. The CDR3 here is CASSPSRVDGYTF. As DNA, the CDR3 is TGTGCCAGCTCACCATCGCGGGTAGATGGCTACACCTTC. The variable domain in full, completed from reference TRBV18 and TRBJ1-2, reads NAGVMQNPRHLVRRRGQEARLRCSPMKGHSHVYWYRQLPEEGLKFMVYLQKENIIDESGMPKERFSAEFPKEGPSILRIQQVVRGDSAAYFCASSPSRVDGYTFGSGTRLTVV.

V usage is TRBV15 and J usage is TRBJ2-6; TRBD1 aligns across 8 bases. Germline lookup yields CDR1 LNHNV and CDR2 YYDKDF (reference sequence). The CDR3 runs 17 residues. After removal of 6 bases from V and 0 bases from J, the junction contained 7 bases not matched to a gene. CDR3 sequence reads: CATSPGTGLSGANVLTF. The DNA of the CDR3 is TGTGCCACCAGTCCCGGGACAGGCCTCTCTGGGGCCAACGTCCTGACTTTC.

The chain is built from TRBV6-5 and TRBJ2-1; D may be TRBD2 (6 bases). Trimming cost V 5 bases and J 5 bases, with 16 bases left between them. CDR3 length: 15 residues. CDR1 is MNHEY, CDR2 SVGAGI, per germline. The CDR3 DNA is TGTGCCAGCAGTAACCCGGGACTCCGAGACAATGAGCAGTTCTTC. Protein: CASSNPGLRDNEQFF.

The chain has TRBV7-8 and TRBJ2-2; a possible D gene is TRBD2 (6 bases). The V end lost 5 bases, the J end lost 2 bases, and 18 bases lay between the germline ends. The CDR3 sequence is 17 residues long. The germline CDR1 and CDR2 sequences are SGHVS and FQNEAQ. The CDR3 nucleotides read TGTGCCAGCAGCCGGACCGGGACTGCACCTAACACCGGGGAGCTGTTTTTT. Translation: CASSRTGTAPNTGELFF.

This chain uses TRBV15 with TRBJ1-2, with a possible D match to TRBD1 (6 bases). In germline, CDR1 is LNHNV, CDR2 YYDKDF (reference sequence). Trimming removed 2 bases from V and 13 bases from J, with 14 bases in between. The CDR3 covers 12 residues. The chain's CDR3 is CATSRHDRLGTF. CDR3 bases: TGTGCCACCAGCAGACACGACAGGCTGGGCACCTTC.

This rearrangement joins TRBV5-4 to TRBJ2-7; D perhaps matches TRBD2 (5 bases). The V and J ends lost 3 bases and 4 bases respectively, with 11 bases between them. Per germline, CDR1 SGHNT and CDR2 YYREEE (reference sequence). The CDR3 extends over 13 amino acids. CDR3 loop: CASSSPTSYEQYF. The CDR3 DNA is TGTGCCAGCAGCTCCCCCACTAGTTACGAGCAGTACTTC. Full variable domain (rest looked up from reference TRBV5-4 and TRBJ2-7): ETGVTQSPTHLIKTRGQQVTLRCSSQSGHNTVSWYQQALGQGPQFIFQYYREEENGRGNFPPRFSGLQFPNYSSELNVNALELDDSALYLCASSSPTSYEQYFGPGTRLTVT.

The rearrangement uses TRBV30 and TRBJ2-3, with a tentative D call TRBD2 (6 bases). The CDR3 runs to 12 residues. From germline, CDR1 is GTSNPN and CDR2 SVGIG (reference sequence). Trimming pared 1 base from V and 15 bases from J, leaving 17 bases between. The CDR3 reads CAWSEDYTGKYF. The DNA of the CDR3 is TGTGCCTGGAGTGAGGACTACACGGGGAAATATTTT.

The V call is TRBV9, the J call TRBJ2-1; 10 bases agree with TRBD1. This CDR3 is 15 amino acids long. Germline CDR1 and CDR2: SGDLS and YYNGEE. The V and J ends lost 4 bases and 8 bases, in that order; junction bases with no gene match: 9. The CDR3 sequence is CASSSGTGAWYEQFF. Here the CDR3 DNA reads TGTGCCAGCAGCTCCGGGACAGGGGCCTGGTATGAGCAGTTCTTC.

The rearrangement joins TRBV19 to TRBJ2-7; maybe TRBD1 (5 bases). There are 16 residues in the CDR3. Per germline, CDR1 LNHDA and CDR2 SQIVND (reference sequence). Trimming removed 7 bases from V and 4 bases from J, with 23 bases in between. CDR3 in DNA: TGTGCCAGTACAAAGGCAGGGAACGCCGTGGGGTACGAGCAGTACTTC. This gives the protein CASTKAGNAVGYEQYF.

The V call is TRBV19, the J call TRBJ1-1, with a tentative D call TRBD1 (5 bases). There are 15 residues in the CDR3. Germline V gene lookup returns CDR1 LNHDA and CDR2 SQIVND (reference sequence). Trimming pared 4 bases from V and 0 bases from J, leaving 12 bases between. CDR3 in DNA: TGTGCCAGTAGTAGGGGCGGACGAATGAACACTGAAGCTTTCTTT. Translated: CASSRGGRMNTEAFF.

The rearrangement links TRBV13 to TRBJ2-3, with a weak D call TRBD2 (6 bases). Germline CDR1 reads PRHDT; CDR2 reads FYEKMQ (reference sequence). The CDR3 has 16 residues. V was cut by 3 bases and J by 4 bases, with 17 bases left in between. Here the CDR3 reads CASSLGATSRADTQYF. Written as DNA, the CDR3 is TGTGCCAGCAGCTTGGGCGCGACTAGTCGCGCAGATACGCAGTATTTT.

The chain combines TRBV6-5 with TRBJ1-2; D unresolved. The germline V gene has CDR1 MNHEY and CDR2 SVGAGI. With 2 bases removed from V and 4 bases from J, the gap between germline ends came to 11 bases. The CDR3 contains 14 residues. For the CDR3, the DNA is TGTGCCAGCAGTTACGCCATGGGAGGCTATGGCTACACCTTC. Residues: CASSYAMGGYGYTF.

V gene TRBV19 combines with J gene TRBJ1-1, with D uncertain. The CDR3 is made up of 15 amino acids. Trimming cost V 10 bases and J 5 bases, with 23 bases left between them. Germline V lookup: CDR1 LNHDA, CDR2 SQIVND (reference sequence). CDR3 sequence (DNA): TGTGCCACCCGACCTACAGTATCACAGAAGACTGAAGCTTTCTTT. It yields the protein CATRPTVSQKTEAFF.

CDR3 loop: CASSPTGQTNTEAFF. CDR3 DNA: TGTGCCAGCTCACCTACGGGACAGACGAACACTGAAGCTTTCTTT. V usage is TRBV18 and J usage is TRBJ1-1; 7 bases align to TRBD1. The V gene's germline CDR1 is KGHSH and CDR2 LQKENI. This CDR3 comprises 15 residues. After removal of 3 bases from V and 1 base from J, the junction contained 5 bases not matched to a gene. Full variable domain (outside the CDR3, taken from reference TRBV18 and TRBJ1-1): NAGVMQNPRHLVRRRGQEARLRCSPMKGHSHVYWYRQLPEEGLKFMVYLQKENIIDESGMPKERFSAEFPKEGPSILRIQQVVRGDSAAYFCASSPTGQTNTEAFFGQGTRLTVV.

A word on this clone: The junction shows a germline mismatch at one end, possibly a read error. V gene TRBV30 combines with J gene TRBJ2-6; perhaps TRBD2 as D (6 bases). The CDR3 is 16 residues long. Germline assignment: CDR1 GTSNPN and CDR2 SVGIG (reference sequence). CDR3 DNA sequence: TGTGCCTGGAGTATAGGCGGGGTCTCTGGGGCCAACGTCCTGATTTTC. It codes for CAWSIGGVSGANVLIF.

The chain employs TRBV2 and TRBJ2-1, with 13 bases lining up with TRBD2. The CDR3 contains 13 residues. Germline V gene lookup returns CDR1 SNHLY and CDR2 FYNNEI. With 8 bases clipped from V and 7 bases from J, the junction kept 2 bases outside the gene matches. The CDR3 bases are TGTGCCAGCGCGGGACTAGCGGGAAATGAGCAGTTCTTC. Translation: CASAGLAGNEQFF.

The chain recombines TRBV27 with TRBJ1-5; D is possibly TRBD1 (6 bases). Germline V gene sequence: CDR1 MNHEY, CDR2 SMNVEV (reference sequence). Trimming shortened V by 5 bases and J by 7 bases, and 12 bases separated the two germline ends. CDR3 length: 13 amino acids. The CDR3 bases are TGTGCCAGCAGTCTCGACAGGATCCAGCCCCAGCATTTT. This translates into CASSLDRIQPQHF.

V and J are TRBV28 and TRBJ2-3; TRBD1 agrees at 7 bases. Germline trimming cut 6 bases from V and 5 bases from J; bases unmatched to any gene: 8. The CDR3 covers 14 residues. CDR1 MDHEN and CDR2 SYDVKM come from the germline V gene. The CDR3 region is CASRETGRGDTQYF. The CDR3 DNA is TGTGCCAGCAGAGAGACAGGGCGAGGAGATACGCAGTATTTT.